One and the same sample provided the 15 T cell receptor beta chains below, sequenced in a study of T cell changes during pregnancy in multiple sclerosis. Assay used: immunoSEQ multiplex PCR; TCRdb lists only in-frame clones, some missing. This sample carries 100,000 or so clones, about 90% of them seen once, and the ten largest clones take around 2.1%. The sequenced sample was peripheral blood, obtained after pregnancy. These receptors all come from a female donor with multiple sclerosis, enrolled in a pregnancy study.

The V and J genes are TRBV28 and TRBJ2-6; D ambiguous. This CDR3 contains 15 residues. V was shortened by 6 bases and J by 0 bases, with 9 bases between the two germline ends. Germline values: CDR1 MDHEN, CDR2 SYDVKM. The DNA of the CDR3 is TGTGCCAGCAGCTTAACCAGCTCTGGGGCCAACGTCCTGACTTTC. It is translated as CASSLTSSGANVLTF.

The chain is built from TRBV18 and TRBJ1-4, with no clear D. Germline lookup yields CDR1 KGHSH and CDR2 LQKENI. V was trimmed by 3 bases and J by 0 bases, leaving 11 bases between them. There are 16 residues in the CDR3. The CDR3 bases are TGTGCCAGCTCACCCGTTGAGCTTGCAACTAATGAAAAACTGTTTTTT. This codes for CASSPVELATNEKLFF. Combining the CDR3 with reference TRBV18 and TRBJ1-4 gives the whole variable domain NAGVMQNPRHLVRRRGQEARLRCSPMKGHSHVYWYRQLPEEGLKFMVYLQKENIIDESGMPKERFSAEFPKEGPSILRIQQVVRGDSAAYFCASSPVELATNEKLFFGSGTQLSVL.

The J gene is TRBJ1-3, the V gene TRBV5-4, with TRBD1 as a possible D gene (6 bases). This CDR3 is 15 amino acids long. In germline, CDR1 is SGHNT, CDR2 YYREEE (reference sequence). Trimming took 4 bases from V and 0 from J, leaving 11 bases between them. The CDR3 region is CASSRTAASGNTIYF. The CDR3 nucleotides are TGTGCCAGCAGCCGGACAGCAGCCTCTGGAAACACCATATATTTT.

The V and J genes are TRBV5-1 and TRBJ2-3, with a possible D match to TRBD1 (5 bases). V dropped 4 bases and J dropped 0 bases, with 15 bases sitting between them. This CDR3 is 16 amino acids long. CDR1 SGHRS and CDR2 YFSETQ come from the germline V gene. In nucleotides, the CDR3 is TGCGCCAGCAGCACAGGTCGACACTTTAGCACAGATACGCAGTATTTT. It codes for CASSTGRHFSTDTQYF.

The chain uses TRBV7-6 and TRBJ1-2; 8 bases match TRBD1. This CDR3 has 14 residues. Trimming removed 5 bases from V and 3 bases from J; junction bases left unmatched: 5. The germline CDR1 and CDR2 sequences are SGHVS and FNYEAQ. The CDR3 nucleotides read TGTGCCAGCAGCCCAGGACAGGGTCACTATGGCTACACCTTC. This encodes CASSPGQGHYGYTF.

This clone turned up a few times. V and J are TRBV30 and TRBJ1-2; D unresolved. The germline V gene encodes CDR1 GTSNPN and CDR2 SVGIG (reference sequence). CDR3 size: 11 residues. The germline V and J ends were trimmed by 2 bases and 4 bases, with 5 bases remaining between them. CDR3 sequence (DNA): TGTGCCTGGAGTAATAGCTATGGCTACACCTTC. Translation: CAWSNSYGYTF.

The V call is TRBV19, the J call TRBJ2-7; TRBD1 agrees at 9 bases. CDR3 length: 14 amino acids. CDR1 LNHDA and CDR2 SQIVND come from the germline V gene (reference sequence). V was clipped by 6 bases and J by 2 bases; unmatched bases: 5. Here the CDR3 DNA reads TGTGCCAGTAGAAACAGGGGGCCTCCCTACGAGCAGTACTTC. It translates to CASRNRGPPYEQYF.

This clone appeared a single time. The V and J genes are TRBV6-1 and TRBJ2-5; D gene uncertain. The CDR3 extends over 15 amino acids. Trimming took 0 bases from V and 1 from J, leaving 9 bases between them. Germline V CDR1 and CDR2: MNHNS, SASEGT. This chain's CDR3 is CASSEAVNSQETQYF. CDR3 in DNA: TGTGCCAGCAGTGAAGCAGTAAACAGCCAAGAGACCCAGTACTTC.

V and J are TRBV19 and TRBJ1-4, with D unclear. Trimming cost V 3 bases and J 2 bases, with 10 bases left between them. The CDR3 spans 15 residues. In germline, CDR1 is LNHDA, CDR2 SQIVND (reference sequence). The chain's CDR3 is CASSMPGRTNEKLFF. In DNA, the CDR3 is TGTGCCAGTAGTATGCCGGGGAGGACTAATGAAAAACTGTTTTTT.

The rearrangement joins TRBV5-1 to TRBJ2-3, with TRBD2 identical over 14 bases. V was pared by 5 bases and J by 8 bases, with 13 bases of the junction left unmatched. Germline CDR1 SGHRS, CDR2 YFSETQ. CDR3 length: 17 amino acids. The CDR3 here is CASRAGTSGGVMGTQYF. The CDR3 DNA is TGCGCCAGCAGAGCTGGGACTAGCGGGGGCGTTATGGGTACGCAGTATTTT.

The chain links TRBV6-4 to TRBJ2-5; TRBD2 matches at 8 bases. Germline V gene lookup returns CDR1 MRHNA and CDR2 SNTAGT. V lost 6 bases and J lost 3; bases outside the gene matches: 3. The CDR3 loop spans 13 amino acids. CDR3 sequence (DNA): TGTGCCAGCAGCCCGACTAGCGAAGAGACCCAGTACTTC. As protein: CASSPTSEETQYF.

The CDR3 DNA sequence: TGTGCCAGCAGCCGGACTAGCGGGAGAAGGGAGACCCAGTACTTC. As protein: CASSRTSGRRETQYF. The rearrangement links TRBV13 to TRBJ2-5; 13 bases fit TRBD2. Germline values: CDR1 PRHDT, CDR2 FYEKMQ (reference sequence). The CDR3 extends over 15 amino acids. V gave up 5 bases and J gave up 5 bases; unmatched junction bases: 5.

The chain recombines TRBV29-1 with TRBJ1-6; D is uncertain. This CDR3 has 13 residues. CDR1 is SQVTM and CDR2 is ANQGSEA in the germline V gene. V dropped 1 base and J dropped 8 bases, with 9 bases sitting between them. CDR3 sequence reads: CSVEVRFDSPLHF. CDR3 coding DNA: TGCAGCGTTGAAGTTAGATTCGATTCACCCCTCCACTTT.

The chain uses TRBV6-6 and TRBJ2-5; TRBD1 matches at 10 bases. The germline V gene encodes CDR1 MNHNY and CDR2 SVGAGI (reference sequence). J lost 4 bases, V lost 6 bases, and 11 bases had no gene match. This CDR3 contains 16 residues. The CDR3 DNA sequence: TGTGCCAGCAGCGGCCGGACAGGGGGGGGTCGAGAGACCCAGTACTTC. Translated: CASSGRTGGGRETQYF.

The chain couples TRBV5-4 to TRBJ2-4, with TRBD2 identical over 9 bases. CDR3 length: 15 amino acids. V shed 1 base and J 7 bases; nucleotides not matched to a gene: 6. CDR1 and CDR2 from the germline V gene are SGHNT and YYREEE (reference sequence). The CDR3 here is CASSLYGSGSNIQYF. DNA of the CDR3: TGTGCCAGCAGCTTGTATGGTAGCGGGAGTAACATTCAGTACTTC.